This entry lists 30 T cell receptor beta chains sequenced from one sample in a study of prognosis after radiotherapy for stage I lung cancer. Genomic DNA was subjected to two-round multiplex PCR for amplification of TCR beta CDR3. Primers (each specific to one TRBV or TRBJ gene) were used in first-round PCR. TCRdb called the multiplex PCR reads again in MiXCR, with one record for every CDR3 protein. The table has some 28,000 distinct CDR3 sequences, 30% to 40% seen once. This material consisted of PBMCs, taken before or after stereotactic body radiation therapy (not recorded which). These receptors were collected from a donor aged 50 or older with non-small cell lung cancer.

Notes on this clonotype: A read error is possible here, since a much larger clone lies one base away. The chain employs TRBV6-9 and TRBJ2-2; perhaps TRBD2 as D (5 bases). The CDR3 is 16 amino acids. Germline V gives CDR1 MNHGY, CDR2 SVAAGI. The V and J ends lost 3 bases and 6 bases respectively, with 17 bases between them. In DNA form, the CDR3 reads TGTGCCAGCAGTTACTCCGGGGTAGCGTGGTCCGGGGAGCTGTTTTTT. Translation gives CASSYSGVAWSGELFF.

There are many counts of this clonotype. V gene TRBV6-1 combines with J gene TRBJ2-7; the D gene is possibly TRBD1 (5 bases). Trimming took off 4 bases at V and 4 bases at J, with 11 bases between the two ends. Germline CDR1 is MNHNS and CDR2 is SASEGT. The CDR3 loop spans 13 amino acids. The CDR3 DNA reads TGTGCCAGCAGTGGATGGGGCTTATACGAGCAGTACTTC. It encodes CASSGWGLYEQYF.

The rearrangement joins TRBV6-1 to TRBJ2-7, with D hard to call. CDR1 is MNHNS and CDR2 is SASEGT in the germline V gene. Trimming took off 3 bases at V and 0 bases at J, with 12 bases between the two ends. This CDR3 contains 15 residues. The CDR3 sequence is CASSESAASSYEQYF. Written as DNA, the CDR3 is TGTGCCAGCAGTGAGTCTGCGGCGAGCTCCTACGAGCAGTACTTC.

The chain uses TRBV5-1 and TRBJ1-2; no reliable D call. Per germline, CDR1 SGHRS and CDR2 YFSETQ. Trimming left V 0 bases short and J 5 bases short, with 5 bases between. The CDR3 runs 12 residues. This chain's CDR3 is CASSLDQYGYTF. In DNA form, the CDR3 reads TGCGCCAGCAGCTTGGATCAATATGGCTACACCTTC. The full variable domain, rest sourced from reference TRBV5-1 and TRBJ1-2, is KAGVTQTPRYLIKTRGQQVTLSCSPISGHRSVSWYQQTPGQGLQFLFEYFSETQRNKGNFPGRFSGRQFSNSRSEMNVSTLELGDSALYLCASSLDQYGYTFGSGTRLTVV.

This chain uses TRBV18 with TRBJ2-7, with TRBD2 identical over 7 bases. CDR3 length: 15 amino acids. Per the germline V gene, CDR1 is KGHSH and CDR2 is LQKENI. V was clipped by 1 base and J by 10 bases; unmatched bases: 13. The CDR3 DNA reads TGTGCCAGCTCACCACTCTCTCGGGAGGCCTCCTACCAGTACTTC. This sequence encodes CASSPLSREASYQYF.

As concerns this clonotype: Since a far larger clone is one base different, this is likely a read error. The CDR3 loop reads CASSGVLAGTYEQYF. CDR3 bases: TGTGCCAGCAGCGGAGTACTAGCGGGAACCTACGAGCAGTACTTC. This sequence joins TRBV7-2 and TRBJ2-7; TRBD2 agrees at 10 bases. CDR3 size: 15 residues. Germline CDR1 reads SGHTA; CDR2 reads FQGNSA. The V segment lost 5 bases and the J segment 2 bases; nucleotides outside the gene matches: 6.

This clonotype has at least ten counts. This rearrangement joins TRBV27 to TRBJ1-1; D gene unclear. CDR1 is MNHEY and CDR2 is SMNVEV in the germline V gene (reference sequence). The CDR3 runs 14 residues. V lost 6 bases and J 0 bases, leaving 11 bases between the germline ends. CDR3 DNA sequence: TGTGCCAGCAGCCTCACAGACCTGAACACTGAAGCTTTCTTT. Its protein product is CASSLTDLNTEAFF.

This clonotype has at least ten counts. The chain uses TRBV4-1 and TRBJ2-2, with D possibly being TRBD1 (6 bases). There are 19 residues in the CDR3. Germline V CDR1 and CDR2: MGHRA, YSYEKL. Trimming removed 0 bases at V and 0 bases at J, with 17 bases between. CDR3: CASSQEPGQREPNTGELFF. The DNA of the CDR3 is TGCGCCAGCAGCCAAGAGCCGGGACAAAGGGAGCCGAACACCGGGGAGCTGTTTTTT.

Of note for this clonotype: A read error is possible here, since a much larger clone lies one base away. The chain joins TRBV29-1 to TRBJ2-2; D is unresolved. With 6 bases removed from V and 7 bases from J, the gap between germline ends came to 9 bases. The CDR3 extends over 11 amino acids. Germline V lookup: CDR1 SQVTM, CDR2 ANQGSEA. CDR3 in DNA: TGCAGCGTCTTTAACGGCGGGGAGCTGTTTTTT. Its protein is CSVFNGGELFF.

In its sample, this clonotype is medium-sized. The chain links TRBV6-1 to TRBJ2-1; 8 bases line up with TRBD2. J was trimmed by 6 bases and V by 8 bases; bases with no gene match: 12. CDR3 length: 15 amino acids. Germline CDR1 is MNHNS and CDR2 is SASEGT. The CDR3 loop is CASALGGGTGNEQFF. The DNA for the CDR3 is TGTGCCAGCGCTTTGGGCGGGGGGACTGGCAATGAGCAGTTCTTC.

This clonotype was detected ten times or more. The V gene is TRBV9, the J gene TRBJ1-1; D is unresolved. Germline lookup yields CDR1 SGDLS and CDR2 YYNGEE. Trimming shortened V by 0 bases and J by 3 bases, and 12 bases separated the two germline ends. The CDR3 spans 15 residues. The CDR3 loop is CASSVDQATDTEAFF. CDR3 coding DNA: TGTGCCAGCAGCGTAGATCAGGCAACGGACACTGAAGCTTTCTTT.

This clonotype came up many times. The rearrangement joins TRBV7-9 to TRBJ2-1; 11 bases are a match to TRBD2. CDR1 SEHNR and CDR2 FQNEAQ come from the germline V gene (reference sequence). V gave up 5 bases and J gave up 3 bases; unmatched junction bases: 9. This CDR3 is built from 17 residues. The CDR3 DNA reads as TGTGCCAGCAGCCATCTGACTAGCGGGATAGACTACAATGAGCAGTTCTTC. Protein: CASSHLTSGIDYNEQFF. Full variable domain (missing parts from reference TRBV7-9 and TRBJ2-1): DTGVSQNPRHKITKRGQNVTFRCDPISEHNRLYWYRQTLGQGPEFLTYFQNEAQLEKSRLLSDRFSAERPKGSFSTLEIQRTEQGDSAMYLCASSHLTSGIDYNEQFFGPGTRLTVL.

This clonotype occurred many times. In nucleotides, the CDR3 is TGTGCCAGCAGCTTGGGGGGGAACACCGGGGAGCTGTTTTTT. Its translation: CASSLGGNTGELFF. The genes are TRBV5-4 and TRBJ2-2; unclear D gene. Trimming cost V 0 bases and J 1 base, with 4 bases left between them. The length of the CDR3 is 14 residues. In germline, CDR1 is SGHNT, CDR2 YYREEE (reference sequence).

Comments on this clonotype: A far larger clone is off by one base, so a read error is likely. The chain is built from TRBV6-4 and TRBJ2-6, with a tentative D call TRBD2 (5 bases). The CDR3 covers 14 residues. The V and J ends lost 7 bases and 4 bases respectively, with 11 bases between them. Germline V gene data show CDR1 as MRHNA and CDR2 as SNTAGT. The CDR3 loop reads CASMPGSGANVLTF. DNA for the CDR3: TGTGCCAGCATGCCGGGGTCCGGGGCCAACGTCCTGACTTTC.

V gene TRBV20-1 combines with J gene TRBJ2-5; 12 bases fit TRBD2. V trimming: 5 bases; J trimming: 5 bases; junction bases outside the gene matches: 9. The CDR3 has 15 amino acids. Germline lookup yields CDR1 DFQATT and CDR2 SNEGSKA (reference sequence). CDR3 amino acids: CSARLLAGGRETQYF. Written as DNA, the CDR3 is TGCAGTGCTCGCCTTCTAGCGGGAGGGCGTGAGACCCAGTACTTC.

This clonotype was seen many times. This may come from a read error, since a much larger clone is one base off. The V gene is TRBV6-1, the J gene TRBJ2-2, with D possibly matching TRBD2 (6 bases). The germline gives CDR1 MNHNS, CDR2 SASEGT. The CDR3 covers 13 residues. The CDR3 DNA sequence: TGTGCCAGCAGATTCCCGTCAACCCGGGAGCTGCTTTTT. Translated, it gives CASRFPSTRELLF.

A note on this clonotype: This likely traces to a read error, being one base from a far larger clone. V gene TRBV9 combines with J gene TRBJ2-2; 8 bases map to TRBD1. Germline CDR1 reads SGDLS; CDR2 reads YYNGEE. The CDR3 consists of 15 residues. The CDR3 DNA reads TGTTCCAGCAGCCACATGGACAGGGCACCCGGGGAGCTGTTTTTT. Its translation is CSSSHMDRAPGELFF.

V usage is TRBV6-2 or TRBV6-3 and J usage is TRBJ2-7, with D tentatively TRBD1 (5 bases). Trimming stripped 5 bases from V and 0 bases from J, with 17 bases between. This CDR3 has 16 residues. Per germline, CDR1 MNHEY and CDR2 SVGEGT. The CDR3 protein is CASSEDVGDSSYEQYF. CDR3 bases: TGTGCCAGCAGTGAAGATGTTGGTGACAGCTCCTACGAGCAGTACTTC.

This clonotype was picked up many times. The CDR3 is CASSQEPNEQFF. CDR3 coding DNA: TGTGCCAGCAGCCAAGAACCCAATGAGCAGTTCTTC. V gene TRBV3-1 combines with J gene TRBJ2-1; D remains ambiguous. The germline V and J ends were trimmed by 0 bases and 6 bases, with 3 bases remaining between them. Germline assignment: CDR1 LGHDT and CDR2 YNNKEL (reference sequence). The CDR3 consists of 12 residues.

This clonotype was observed many times. V gene TRBV19 combines with J gene TRBJ2-1, with TRBD2 as a possible D gene (5 bases). Trimming removed 4 bases from V and 0 bases from J, with 10 bases in between. Germline V lookup: CDR1 LNHDA, CDR2 SQIVND (reference sequence). This CDR3 spans 15 amino acids. DNA for the CDR3: TGTGCCAGTAGTACAGGACTTCGCTCCTACAATGAGCAGTTCTTC. This codes for CASSTGLRSYNEQFF.

This clonotype has a count of ten or more. J is TRBJ1-4 and V is TRBV7-9, with TRBD1 matching 7 bases. CDR3 size: 13 residues. Germline CDR1 is SEHNR and CDR2 is FQNEAQ (reference sequence). J gave up 4 bases and V 5 bases, and 1 base lay outside the gene matches. The CDR3 sequence: CASSGQDNEKLFF. CDR3 DNA: TGTGCCAGCAGCGGACAGGATAATGAAAAACTGTTTTTT.

Comments on this clonotype: One end of the junction varies from germline; a read error may be responsible. V usage is TRBV12-3 or TRBV12-4 and J usage is TRBJ1-5; D remains ambiguous. The CDR3 extends over 15 amino acids. The CDR3 nucleotides read TGTGCCAGCATTTTATGTGTCAGCAGCAATCAGCCCCAGCATTTT. It is translated as CASILCVSSNQPQHF.

Many counts were recorded for this clonotype. CDR3 protein: CASSLGTGGIYSNQPQHF. CDR3 in DNA: TGTGCCAGCAGTTTAGGGACAGGGGGGATCTATAGCAATCAGCCCCAGCATTTT. V and J are TRBV12-3 or TRBV12-4 and TRBJ1-5; the match to TRBD1 covers 10 bases. J gave up 0 bases and V 1 base, and 6 bases lay outside the gene matches. This CDR3 spans 18 amino acids.

This clonotype appeared a single time. The germline gene is not matched at one end of the junction; a read error may be the cause. The genes are TRBV7-3 and TRBJ1-5; D might be TRBD1 (5 bases). This CDR3 is built from 16 residues. The germline CDR1 and CDR2 sequences are SGHTA and FQGTGA. The CDR3 reads CASSLRGRGSNQPQHF. Written as DNA, the CDR3 is TGTGCCAGCAGCCTCCGGGGCAGAGGTAGCAACCAGCCCCAGCATTTT.

The rearrangement links TRBV2 to TRBJ2-7; 7 bases map to TRBD1. The CDR3 extends over 13 amino acids. From germline, CDR1 is SNHLY and CDR2 FYNNEI. Losses at the gene ends were 5 bases for V and 7 bases for J; bases not matched to a gene: 8. The CDR3 reads CASSPTGSEEQYF. The CDR3 DNA is TGTGCCAGCAGTCCGACAGGGTCTGAGGAGCAGTACTTC.

In its sample, this clonotype was seen many times. This chain joins TRBV24-1 and TRBJ2-7; TRBD1 might be the D (5 bases). This CDR3 is built from 17 residues. In germline, CDR1 is KGHDR, CDR2 SFDVKD. Trimming removed 12 bases at V and 3 bases at J, with 29 bases between. CDR3 loop: CADPNDPTQGDLYEQYF. CDR3 DNA: TGTGCCGACCCAAACGATCCTACTCAGGGCGATCTCTACGAGCAGTACTTC.

The chain couples TRBV30 to TRBJ2-7; 14 bases are a match to TRBD2. V gave up 1 base and J gave up 11 bases; unmatched junction bases: 10. CDR3 size: 15 residues. Germline CDR1 reads GTSNPN; CDR2 reads SVGIG (reference sequence). CDR3 in amino acids: CAWSAQGLAGVRKYF. CDR3 nucleotide sequence: TGTGCCTGGAGTGCCCAGGGACTAGCGGGAGTAAGGAAGTACTTC.

This clonotype was recorded many times. The chain uses TRBV11-2 and TRBJ1-4; D is unclear. V was clipped by 4 bases and J by 8 bases, with 11 bases between them. The CDR3 runs 13 residues. CDR1 and CDR2 (germline): SGHAT, FQNNGV. CDR3 protein: CASSSSGNEKLFF. CDR3 nucleotides: TGTGCCAGCAGCTCTTCTGGGAACGAAAAACTGTTTTTT.

This clonotype appeared a few times. J is TRBJ2-1 and V is TRBV5-4, with D hard to call. The CDR3 has 16 residues. V was pared by 1 base and J by 4 bases, with 15 bases between. The germline gives CDR1 SGHNT, CDR2 YYREEE (reference sequence). In nucleotides, the CDR3 is TGTGCCAGCAGCTTGAGGCCGGGTACGGATTACAATGAGCAGTTCTTC. Translating it yields CASSLRPGTDYNEQFF.

This clonotype was seen many times. The CDR3 coding sequence is TGTGCCAGCAGCTTAGTTGGGCTTCGAGATACGCAGTATTTT. The encoded protein is CASSLVGLRDTQYF. The rearrangement links TRBV7-2 to TRBJ2-3; no clear D gene. There are 14 residues in the CDR3. Germline V gives CDR1 SGHTA, CDR2 FQGNSA. The ends were cut back, 1 base at V and 5 bases at J, with 10 bases in the middle.